These 26 T cell receptor beta chains share one sample of origin, sequenced in a study of T cells in Graves' hyperthyroidism and ophthalmopathy. Regions amplified from RNA transcripts were the TCR beta CDR3 regions. The HTBI primer set was used in a first-round RT-PCR of the TCR CDR3. TCRdb passed the multiplex PCR reads through MiXCR, listing each CDR3 protein once. The data show under 350,000 distinct CDR3 sequences, with less than 30% seen just once and about 30% held by the top ten. The material sequenced was blood. All receptors derive from a man aged 40-49 years with Graves' hyperthyroidism that later progressed to Graves' ophthalmopathy.

This clonotype was observed at least ten times. The V and J genes are TRBV12-3 or TRBV12-4 and TRBJ2-5; 7 nucleotides line up with TRBD2. The CDR3 spans 15 residues. V dropped 2 bases and J dropped 0; count of bases not matched to a gene: 3. The DNA for the CDR3 is TGTGCCAGCAGTTTACCGGGAGGCCACCAAGAGACCCAGTACTTC. It yields the protein CASSLPGGHQETQYF.

There are many counts of this clonotype. The chain employs TRBV9 and TRBJ1-1; D gene uncertain. The CDR3 is 13 residues long. The germline gives CDR1 SGDLS, CDR2 YYNGEE. Trimming removed 0 bases from V and 1 base from J, with 4 bases in between. CDR3 protein: CASSVVQNTEAFF. The CDR3 DNA is TGTGCCAGCAGCGTAGTTCAGAACACTGAAGCTTTCTTT. The variable domain in full, with the rest retrieved from reference TRBV9 and TRBJ1-1, is DSGVTQTPKHLITATGQRVTLRCSPRSGDLSVYWYQQSLDQGLQFLIQYYNGEERAKGNILERFSAQQFPDLHSELNLSSLELGDSALYFCASSVVQNTEAFFGQGTRLTVV.

This clonotype has a count of ten or more. This rearrangement joins TRBV12-3 or TRBV12-4 to TRBJ2-7; D not resolved. The CDR3 is made up of 14 amino acids. V was trimmed by 6 bases and J by 1 base, leaving 13 bases between them. The DNA of the CDR3 is TGTGCCAGCAGACAGTCGGACGGATCCTACGAGCAGTACTTC. Translated, it gives CASRQSDGSYEQYF.

This clonotype showed up many times. The rearrangement joins TRBV5-4 to TRBJ1-2; D unresolved. CDR3 length: 12 amino acids. V gave up 4 bases and J gave up 1 base, with 5 bases separating them. Germline values: CDR1 SGHNT, CDR2 YYREEE (reference sequence). CDR3 residues: CASSTNNYGYTF. CDR3 bases: TGTGCCAGCAGCACCAATAACTATGGCTACACCTTC.

V and J are TRBV29-1 and TRBJ2-5; 8 bases map to TRBD1. With 6 bases clipped from V and 5 bases from J, the junction kept 8 bases outside the gene matches. The germline CDR1 and CDR2 sequences are SQVTM and ANQGSEA. This CDR3 contains 13 residues. The CDR3 coding sequence is TGCAGCGTCGCCCCAGGGGGCGCGGAGACCCAGTACTTC. It codes for CSVAPGGAETQYF.

This clonotype showed up many times. This rearrangement joins TRBV11-1 to TRBJ1-2; D unresolved. V was pared by 1 base and J by 4 bases, with 10 bases between. The CDR3 consists of 14 residues. In germline, CDR1 is SGHAT, CDR2 FQDESV (reference sequence). CDR3 protein: CASSLVGLPYGYTF. CDR3 DNA: TGTGCCAGCAGCTTAGTTGGACTCCCCTATGGCTACACCTTC.

This clonotype occurred many times. The chain uses TRBV27 and TRBJ1-2; D is ambiguous. With 6 bases removed from V and 5 bases from J, the gap between germline ends came to 13 bases. The CDR3 totals 13 residues. CDR1 and CDR2 from the germline V gene are MNHEY and SMNVEV (reference sequence). For the CDR3, the DNA is TGTGCCAGCAGCAGTCAGGAAGAGTATGGCTACACCTTC. It translates to CASSSQEEYGYTF.

This clonotype was found a few times. This chain joins TRBV6-2 or TRBV6-3 and TRBJ1-1; TRBD1 is a possible D gene (5 bases). This CDR3 is 18 amino acids long. V was trimmed by 7 bases and J by 0 bases, leaving 24 bases between them. Per germline, CDR1 MNHEY and CDR2 SVGEGT. The CDR3 here is CASTSYIGAALMNTEAFF. CDR3 bases: TGTGCCAGCACCAGTTATATTGGGGCAGCGCTTATGAACACTGAAGCTTTCTTT.

This clonotype was detected ten times or more. The rearrangement links TRBV20-1 to TRBJ1-1, with TRBD1 as a possible D gene (6 bases). V lost 4 bases, J lost 3 bases, and 18 bases lay in between. The germline CDR1 and CDR2 sequences are DFQATT and SNEGSKA (reference sequence). The CDR3 is 15 amino acids. CDR3 coding DNA: TGCAGTGCTACGGCCTTCGGGGGCGCGGACACTGAAGCTTTCTTT. Protein: CSATAFGGADTEAFF.

The CDR3 region has the DNA TGTGCCAGCAGTTTGACGTGGGGGCGCTCCTACGAGCAGTACTTC. As protein: CASSLTWGRSYEQYF. The chain joins TRBV7-2 to TRBJ2-7; D is perhaps TRBD1 (6 bases). Trimming shortened V by 6 bases and J by 0 bases, and 15 bases separated the two germline ends. The CDR3 runs 15 residues. The germline CDR1 and CDR2 sequences are SGHTA and FQGNSA.

This clonotype came up many times. The V call is TRBV6-2 or TRBV6-3, the J call TRBJ2-2; 11 bases fit TRBD2. Germline CDR1 reads MNHEY; CDR2 reads SVGEGT. The CDR3 runs to 14 residues. V was clipped by 6 bases and J by 5 bases; unmatched bases: 2. CDR3 in DNA: TGTGCCAGCAGACCTAGCGGGAGGACCGGGGAGCTGTTTTTT. Residues: CASRPSGRTGELFF.

This clonotype appeared many times. The rearrangement joins TRBV7-2 to TRBJ1-6, with a weak D call TRBD1 (6 bases). Germline CDR1 is SGHTA and CDR2 is FQGNSA. The CDR3 has 15 residues. The ends were cut back, 3 bases at V and 3 bases at J, with 9 bases in the middle. CDR3 loop: CASSLRDNYNSPLHF. The CDR3 region has the DNA TGTGCCAGCAGCTTGCGGGACAACTATAATTCACCCCTCCACTTT. Filled out from reference TRBV7-2 and TRBJ1-6, the complete variable domain reads GAGVSQSPSNKVTEKGKDVELRCDPISGHTALYWYRQSLGQGLEFLIYFQGNSAPDKSGLPSDRFSAERTGGSVSTLTIQRTQQEDSAVYLCASSLRDNYNSPLHFGNGTRLTVT.

This clonotype occurred many times. The chain carries TRBV7-3 and TRBJ2-7; the match to TRBD1 covers 7 bases. In germline, CDR1 is SGHTA, CDR2 FQGTGA. The J segment lost 3 bases and the V segment lost 1 base, leaving 6 bases of the junction unmatched. The CDR3 extends over 15 amino acids. This chain's CDR3 is CASSLNPTGFYEQYF. The CDR3 DNA follows: TGTGCCAGCAGCTTAAATCCGACAGGGTTCTACGAGCAGTACTTC.

The chain uses TRBV5-1 and TRBJ1-2; no clear D. The CDR3 is 13 residues long. The V end lost 2 bases, the J end lost 4 bases, and 9 bases lay between the germline ends. The V gene's germline CDR1 is SGHRS and CDR2 YFSETQ. The CDR3 protein is CASSFQGSYGYTF. The CDR3 DNA sequence: TGCGCCAGCAGCTTCCAAGGGTCCTATGGCTACACCTTC.

This clonotype was recorded many times. The J gene is TRBJ2-7, the V gene TRBV12-5; D call uncertain. The CDR3 consists of 11 residues. Germline V gene data show CDR1 as LGHNT and CDR2 as FRNRAP. The ends were cut back, 7 bases at V and 5 bases at J, with 9 bases in the middle. CDR3 sequence reads: CASVSRNEQYF. Written as DNA, the CDR3 is TGTGCTAGTGTTTCCAGGAACGAGCAGTACTTC.

This clonotype has a count of ten or more. The chain joins TRBV5-8 to TRBJ2-7, with 7 bases aligning to TRBD2. CDR3 length: 12 residues. Germline values: CDR1 SGHTS, CDR2 YDEGEE. This CDR3 reads CAEGRGTYEQYF. CDR3 sequence (DNA): TGTGCGGAGGGGAGGGGAACCTACGAGCAGTACTTC.

This clonotype was seen at least ten times. The J gene is TRBJ2-2, the V gene TRBV29-1, with TRBD1 identical over 11 bases. In germline, CDR1 is SQVTM, CDR2 ANQGSEA. CDR3 size: 14 residues. V dropped 5 bases and J dropped 6; count of bases not matched to a gene: 5. CDR3 sequence reads: CSVWDRGFAGELFF. Here the CDR3 DNA reads TGCAGCGTTTGGGACAGGGGGTTTGCCGGGGAGCTGTTTTTT.

The rearrangement links TRBV18 to TRBJ2-5, with D possibly TRBD1 on 6 matching bases. CDR1 and CDR2 from the germline V gene are KGHSH and LQKENI. The length of the CDR3 is 15 residues. V shed 6 bases and J shed 5 bases, with 19 bases lying between them. CDR3 DNA: TGTGCCAGCTCTCTACTTCAGGGGAAGGGGGAGACCCAGTACTTC. Residues: CASSLLQGKGETQYF.

This clonotype was picked up many times. The chain carries TRBV9 and TRBJ2-2, with 9 positions matching TRBD2. J was trimmed by 7 bases and V by 0 bases; bases with no gene match: 7. Germline V CDR1 and CDR2: SGDLS, YYNGEE. The CDR3 runs 16 residues. This chain's CDR3 is CASSVVVAGVVGELFF. The CDR3 DNA reads TGTGCCAGCAGCGTAGTGGTAGCGGGAGTGGTCGGGGAGCTGTTTTTT.

This clonotype was picked up many times. The chain carries TRBV2 and TRBJ2-5; possible D gene TRBD1, 6 bases. The germline V and J ends were trimmed by 0 bases and 6 bases, with 17 bases remaining between them. This CDR3 has 16 residues. Per germline, CDR1 SNHLY and CDR2 FYNNEI. The CDR3 DNA reads as TGTGCCAGCAGTGAAGCTACCAGGGGTGTAAGGAAGACCCAGTACTTC. It codes for CASSEATRGVRKTQYF.

This clonotype has ten or more counts. The chain employs TRBV7-2 and TRBJ1-1; D unresolved. Per the germline V gene, CDR1 is SGHTA and CDR2 is FQGNSA. The CDR3 extends over 15 amino acids. Trimming removed 2 bases at V and 0 bases at J, with 10 bases between. The CDR3 DNA sequence: TGTGCCAGCAGCTTAAACGCGGGCTTGAACACTGAAGCTTTCTTT. Its translation is CASSLNAGLNTEAFF.

At least ten counts were recorded for this clonotype. The genes are TRBV10-3 and TRBJ1-1, with D possibly matching TRBD1 (6 bases). Between the trimmed V and J ends, which lost 10 bases and 3 bases, there was a span of 18 bases. The CDR3 extends over 14 amino acids. Germline CDR1 and CDR2: ENHRY and SYGVKD. In DNA form, the CDR3 reads TGTGCCACCCAGGGGTCCGGTCTTGACACTGAAGCTTTCTTT. Its translation: CATQGSGLDTEAFF.

The chain links TRBV6-1 to TRBJ1-2, with D perhaps matching TRBD1 (5 bases). V lost 7 bases and J lost 5, with 26 bases in between. The CDR3 loop spans 17 amino acids. CDR1 and CDR2 (germline): MNHNS, SASEGT. CDR3 nucleotides: TGTGCCAGCAAAGGAGGGCTTTTGGGGCCTATAAGTTATGGCTACACCTTC. As protein: CASKGGLLGPISYGYTF.

At least ten counts were recorded for this clonotype. J is TRBJ2-2 and V is TRBV12-3 or TRBV12-4; D call uncertain. This CDR3 is built from 13 residues. V gave up 6 bases and J gave up 6 bases, with 11 bases separating them. The CDR3, as DNA: TGTGCCAGCAGAGTAGGATGGGCCGGGGAGCTGTTTTTT. This translates into CASRVGWAGELFF.

The sample holds many counts of this clonotype. V gene TRBV5-4 combines with J gene TRBJ2-7, with 8 bases that match TRBD2. Trimming took 4 bases from V and 3 from J; bases not matched to a gene: 9. CDR3 size: 15 residues. Germline V gene sequence: CDR1 SGHNT, CDR2 YYREEE (reference sequence). CDR3 loop: CASSLQSGTSYEQYF. DNA of the CDR3: TGTGCCAGCAGCCTACAGAGCGGGACTAGCTACGAGCAGTACTTC.

This clonotype was counted many times. This rearrangement joins TRBV24-1 to TRBJ2-7; the D is unclear. CDR1 is KGHDR, CDR2 SFDVKD, per germline. The CDR3 spans 8 residues. In nucleotides, the CDR3 is TGTGCGCATTACGAGCAGTACTTC. It is translated as CAHYEQYF.